The 14 T cell receptor beta chains below come from one sample, sequenced in a study of T cell responses to AZD1222 COVID-19 vaccine. Some clones are missing from TCRdb's copy, which holds only in-frame ones; the method was immunoSEQ multiplex PCR. The repertoire has approximately 70,000 clones, roughly 80% of them found once; the top ten carry roughly an eighth. The input for sequencing was peripheral blood, taken 28 days after the second AZD1222 dose. The receptors were gathered from an adult who received the AZD1222 COVID-19 vaccine.

The J gene is TRBJ2-1, the V gene TRBV7-3; TRBD2 aligns across 8 bases. Germline V CDR1 and CDR2: SGHTA, FQGTGA. The length of the CDR3 is 16 residues. V shed 5 bases, J shed 4 bases, and the junction held 10 bases outside the gene matches. CDR3 loop: CASSPGGTRNYNEQFF. CDR3 coding DNA: TGTGCCAGCAGCCCCGGGGGGACTAGAAATTACAATGAGCAGTTCTTC.

The J gene is TRBJ2-3, the V gene TRBV5-5; 15 bases line up with TRBD2. The CDR3 contains 19 residues. Trimming took 4 bases from V and 5 from J; bases not matched to a gene: 14. The germline V gene encodes CDR1 SGHKS and CDR2 YYEKEE (reference sequence). CDR3 in amino acids: CASSGGLAGGLRGVDTQYF. In nucleotides, the CDR3 is TGTGCCAGCAGCGGCGGACTAGCGGGGGGGTTGCGAGGTGTAGATACGCAGTATTTT. The whole variable domain, filled in from reference TRBV5-5 and TRBJ2-3, reads DAGVTQSPTHLIKTRGQQVTLRCSPISGHKSVSWYQQVLGQGPQFIFQYYEKEERGRGNFPDRFSARQFPNYSSELNVNALLLGDSALYLCASSGGLAGGLRGVDTQYFGPGTRLTVL.

This sequence joins TRBV10-3 and TRBJ1-3; D gene ambiguous. The CDR3 loop spans 15 amino acids. Between the trimmed V and J ends, which lost 10 bases and 4 bases, there was a span of 20 bases. Germline CDR1 and CDR2: ENHRY and SYGVKD. The CDR3 bases are TGTGCCACCGGGGAGTGGCATTACAAAGGAAACACCATATATTTT. This translates into CATGEWHYKGNTIYF.

The chain employs TRBV6-5 and TRBJ1-2; no clear D gene. Trimming stripped 4 bases from V and 9 bases from J, with 12 bases between. Per the germline V gene, CDR1 is MNHEY and CDR2 is SVGAGI. The CDR3 sequence is 12 residues long. CDR3 amino acids: CASSLNTWSYTF. In nucleotides, the CDR3 is TGTGCCAGCAGTTTGAACACATGGAGCTACACCTTC.

This chain connects TRBV30 to TRBJ1-1; D remains unclear. This CDR3 contains 15 residues. CDR1 is GTSNPN and CDR2 is SVGIG in the germline V gene (reference sequence). The V and J ends lost 0 bases and 10 bases respectively, with 21 bases between them. CDR3 DNA: TGTGCCTGGAGTGTAACCGGACGGAGGCTCTCGGGAGCTTTCTTT. It translates to CAWSVTGRRLSGAFF.

The J gene is TRBJ2-5, the V gene TRBV7-8; weak D call: TRBD1 (6 bases). V gave up 5 bases and J gave up 5 bases, with 18 bases separating them. The CDR3 runs 15 residues. Germline lookup yields CDR1 SGHVS and CDR2 FQNEAQ. The DNA for the CDR3 is TGTGCCAGCAGCCCAAGGGCGGGCAGGGGCGAGACCCAGTACTTC. It specifies CASSPRAGRGETQYF.

The chain has TRBV30 and TRBJ1-5; D possibly corresponds to TRBD1 (6 bases). Germline V lookup: CDR1 GTSNPN, CDR2 SVGIG (reference sequence). CDR3 length equals 13 residues. Trimming took 2 bases from V and 4 from J, leaving 9 bases between them. CDR3 loop: CAWSPQGNQPQHF. The CDR3 DNA reads as TGTGCCTGGAGTCCCCAGGGGAATCAGCCCCAGCATTTT.

The chain joins TRBV19 to TRBJ2-2; perhaps TRBD1 as D (8 bases). Germline CDR1 is LNHDA and CDR2 is SQIVND (reference sequence). Trimming took 4 bases from V and 5 from J, leaving 17 bases between them. The CDR3 has 16 amino acids. DNA for the CDR3: TGTGCCAGTAGTACAAGGACAGGGAGGGGAACCGGGGAGCTGTTTTTT. Translation: CASSTRTGRGTGELFF.

V usage is TRBV6-5 and J usage is TRBJ1-1; TRBD1 is a possible D gene (6 bases). The length of the CDR3 is 15 residues. Trimming left V 1 base short and J 1 base short, with 10 bases between. Germline V gene lookup returns CDR1 MNHEY and CDR2 SVGAGI. CDR3 loop: CASSYFRDKNTEAFF. CDR3 DNA: TGTGCCAGCAGTTACTTCCGGGACAAGAACACTGAAGCTTTCTTT.

This sequence joins TRBV13 and TRBJ2-5; D is unresolved. Per germline, CDR1 PRHDT and CDR2 FYEKMQ (reference sequence). V lost 2 bases and J 0 bases, leaving 4 bases between the germline ends. The CDR3 runs 13 residues. The CDR3 nucleotides read TGTGCCAGCAGCTTAAACTACCAAGAGACCCAGTACTTC. As protein: CASSLNYQETQYF.

This sequence joins TRBV27 and TRBJ1-4, with 9 bases that match TRBD1. Germline V gene lookup returns CDR1 MNHEY and CDR2 SMNVEV (reference sequence). After removal of 2 bases from V and 8 bases from J, the junction contained 18 bases not matched to a gene. The CDR3 runs 19 residues. Here the CDR3 DNA reads TGTGCCAGCAGTTTAGCCCCCGGGACAGGGAGCCCAACGGGGGAAAAACTGTTTTTT. This encodes CASSLAPGTGSPTGEKLFF.

The chain links TRBV30 to TRBJ1-2; the match to TRBD1 covers 10 bases. V lost 3 bases, J lost 3 bases, and 10 bases stayed unmatched. CDR3 length: 16 amino acids. CDR1 is GTSNPN and CDR2 is SVGIG in the germline V gene (reference sequence). For the CDR3, the DNA is TGTGCCTGGAGGCAGAATACCGGGACAGGGGACTATGGCTACACCTTC. This gives the protein CAWRQNTGTGDYGYTF.

The CDR3 region is CASSLDVDQPQHF. CDR3 DNA: TGCGCCAGCAGCTTGGACGTGGATCAGCCCCAGCATTTT. The chain combines TRBV5-1 with TRBJ1-5, with no clear D. Germline V gene sequence: CDR1 SGHRS, CDR2 YFSETQ. CDR3 length: 13 amino acids. Trimming stripped 0 bases from V and 5 bases from J, with 6 bases between.

The rearrangement joins TRBV5-1 to TRBJ2-1; D might be TRBD1 or TRBD2, each matching 7 bases. The germline CDR1 and CDR2 sequences are SGHRS and YFSETQ. V gave up 1 base and J gave up 6 bases, with 17 bases separating them. The CDR3 has 16 amino acids. CDR3: CASSLRGPSGPNEQFF. CDR3 bases: TGCGCCAGCAGCTTGAGGGGGCCTAGCGGACCCAATGAGCAGTTCTTC.